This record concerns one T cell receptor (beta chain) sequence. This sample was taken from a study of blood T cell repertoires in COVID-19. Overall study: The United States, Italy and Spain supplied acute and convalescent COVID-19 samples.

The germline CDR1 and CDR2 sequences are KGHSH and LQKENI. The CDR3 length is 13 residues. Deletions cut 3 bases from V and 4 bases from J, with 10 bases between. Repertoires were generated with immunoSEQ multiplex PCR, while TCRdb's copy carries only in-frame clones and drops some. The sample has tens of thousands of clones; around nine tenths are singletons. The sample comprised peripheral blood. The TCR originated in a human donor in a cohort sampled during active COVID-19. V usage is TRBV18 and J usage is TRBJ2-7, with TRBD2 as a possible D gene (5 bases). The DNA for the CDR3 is TGTGCCAGCTCACCTTCCGGGATTTACGAGCAGTACTTC. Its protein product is CASSPSGIYEQYF.